The 31 T cell receptor beta chains reported below all come from one sample, sequenced in a study of cytomegalovirus exposure and HLA in healthy donors. PCR was performed using 60 Vbeta and 13 Jbeta primers. Only in-frame clones appear in the TCRdb table, and some are missing; sequencing was by immunoSEQ multiplex PCR. This repertoire shows a few hundred thousand clones, around 86% found once; its top ten account for more than 8.5%. The sample comprised PBMCs. Receptor source: a woman in her forties or fifties in good health and CMV-seropositive.

Here the CDR3 reads CATRGPARSEQYF. CDR3 DNA: TGTGCCACACGAGGCCCCGCCCGCTCGGAGCAGTACTTC. The chain has TRBV2 and TRBJ2-7; D uncertain. The CDR3 runs 13 residues. V was trimmed by 10 bases and J by 7 bases, leaving 20 bases between them. From germline, CDR1 is SNHLY and CDR2 FYNNEI.

This chain joins TRBV18 and TRBJ1-1; TRBD1 matches at 10 bases. CDR1 KGHSH and CDR2 LQKENI come from the germline V gene. After removal of 4 bases from V and 0 bases from J, the junction contained 8 bases not matched to a gene. The CDR3 consists of 17 residues. The CDR3 DNA follows: TGTGCCAGCTCACTTGACAGGGGGCGCAGGATGAACACTGAAGCTTTCTTT. This translates into CASSLDRGRRMNTEAFF.

The chain has TRBV4-2 and TRBJ1-2; no reliable D call. The V and J ends lost 4 bases and 4 bases respectively, with 13 bases between them. The germline gives CDR1 LGHNA, CDR2 YNFKEQ. This CDR3 is 14 amino acids long. CDR3 loop: CASSPPKEGYGYTF. Written as DNA, the CDR3 is TGTGCCAGCAGCCCCCCGAAGGAGGGCTATGGCTACACCTTC.

With respect to this clone: Other DNA sequences in this sample translate to the same CDR3. V gene TRBV5-4 combines with J gene TRBJ1-1; D gene ambiguous. The germline V gene has CDR1 SGHNT and CDR2 YYREEE (reference sequence). Trimming took off 0 bases at V and 4 bases at J, with 10 bases between the two ends. This CDR3 contains 14 residues. DNA for the CDR3: TGTGCCAGCAGCTTGGTTGGTTCGGGCACTGAAGCTTTCTTT. Its translation is CASSLVGSGTEAFF. Full variable domain (rest looked up from reference TRBV5-4 and TRBJ1-1): ETGVTQSPTHLIKTRGQQVTLRCSSQSGHNTVSWYQQALGQGPQFIFQYYREEENGRGNFPPRFSGLQFPNYSSELNVNALELDDSALYLCASSLVGSGTEAFFGQGTRLTVV.

The chain employs TRBV5-4 and TRBJ1-1, with TRBD1 matching over 7 bases. The germline V gene encodes CDR1 SGHNT and CDR2 YYREEE (reference sequence). The V gene end was trimmed by 4 bases and the J gene end by 4 bases; junction bases not matched to a gene: 13. The CDR3 totals 16 residues. CDR3 sequence (DNA): TGTGCCAGCAGCCCAGGGGGGCCCAGGGGTGGCACTGAAGCTTTCTTT. Amino acids: CASSPGGPRGGTEAFF.

This clone was counted only a few times. This chain connects TRBV5-4 to TRBJ1-2; weak D call: TRBD1 (6 bases). V was clipped by 0 bases and J by 4 bases, with 13 bases between them. The CDR3 is made up of 15 amino acids. The germline CDR1 and CDR2 sequences are SGHNT and YYREEE (reference sequence). The CDR3 here is CASSLARGQSYGYTF. The CDR3 DNA reads TGTGCCAGCAGCTTGGCGCGGGGGCAAAGCTATGGCTACACCTTC.

This chain links TRBV27 with TRBJ2-5, with TRBD1 identical over 12 bases. The V and J ends lost 4 bases and 6 bases, in that order; junction bases with no gene match: 12. The CDR3 is 17 amino acids. In germline, CDR1 is MNHEY, CDR2 SMNVEV (reference sequence). The CDR3 here is CASSSLSWDRGRKTQYF. The CDR3 DNA reads as TGTGCCAGCAGTTCCCTCTCATGGGACAGGGGGCGAAAGACCCAGTACTTC.

This chain links TRBV5-8 with TRBJ2-6; 12 bases align to TRBD1. With 3 bases clipped from V and 0 bases from J, the junction kept 4 bases outside the gene matches. Germline CDR1 SGHTS, CDR2 YDEGEE. The CDR3 runs to 18 residues. The CDR3: CASSWGQGAPSGANVLTF. CDR3 in DNA: TGTGCCAGCAGCTGGGGACAGGGGGCTCCCTCTGGGGCCAACGTCCTGACTTTC.

J is TRBJ1-6 and V is TRBV6-5, with 7 bases matching TRBD1. Losses at the gene ends were 5 bases for V and 6 bases for J; bases not matched to a gene: 7. CDR3 length: 15 residues. Per the germline V gene, CDR1 is MNHEY and CDR2 is SVGAGI. The CDR3 reads CASSNVRDSNSPLHF. The CDR3 nucleotides are TGTGCCAGCAGTAACGTTAGGGACAGTAATTCACCCCTCCACTTT.

The chain has TRBV19 and TRBJ2-1, with 12 bases fitting TRBD1. The CDR3 covers 19 residues. Per germline, CDR1 LNHDA and CDR2 SQIVND (reference sequence). V lost 6 bases to trimming and J lost 1 base; unmatched junction nucleotides: 13. CDR3 sequence reads: CASSPRGQGAVRSYNEQFF. In nucleotides, the CDR3 is TGTGCCAGTAGCCCGAGGGGACAGGGGGCTGTGCGGTCCTACAATGAGCAGTTCTTC.

This rearrangement joins TRBV28 to TRBJ2-3; TRBD2 aligns across 13 bases. This CDR3 is 14 amino acids long. The germline V gene has CDR1 MDHEN and CDR2 SYDVKM. Trimming took 10 bases from V and 3 from J; bases not matched to a gene: 4. The CDR3 is CAIPGLAGTDTQYF. Written as DNA, the CDR3 is TGTGCCATCCCGGGACTAGCGGGGACAGATACGCAGTATTTT. The entire variable domain, with the rest obtained from reference TRBV28 and TRBJ2-3, is as follows: DVKVTQSSRYLVKRTGEKVFLECVQDMDHENMFWYRQDPGLGLRLIYFSYDVKMKEKGDIPEGYSVSREKKERFSLILESASTNQTSMYLCAIPGLAGTDTQYFGPGTRLTVL.

The rearrangement links TRBV2 to TRBJ1-1, with D maybe TRBD1 (5 bases). V dropped 7 bases and J dropped 9 bases, with 9 bases sitting between them. The CDR3 extends over 10 amino acids. The V gene's germline CDR1 is SNHLY and CDR2 FYNNEI. CDR3 coding DNA: TGTGCCAGCAAGCTGGGGCAAGCTTTCTTT. Translating it yields CASKLGQAFF.

This chain joins TRBV4-1 and TRBJ1-5; 7 nucleotides line up with TRBD1. Germline loops: CDR1 MGHRA, CDR2 YSYEKL. The CDR3 contains 16 residues. Losses at the gene ends were 1 base for V and 0 bases for J; bases not matched to a gene: 3. The chain's CDR3 is CASSQGQGYSNQPQHF. The CDR3 DNA sequence: TGCGCCAGCAGCCAAGGACAGGGATATAGCAATCAGCCCCAGCATTTT.

The J gene is TRBJ2-5, the V gene TRBV7-7, with 7 bases aligning to TRBD2. J lost 5 bases, V lost 1 base, and 10 bases had no gene match. Germline values: CDR1 SSHAT, CDR2 FNYEAQ (reference sequence). This CDR3 is 16 amino acids long. As DNA, the CDR3 is TGTGCCAGCAGCTTAGTAGGTGGATCCGGGAGGGAGACCCAGTACTTC. This gives the protein CASSLVGGSGRETQYF. Based on the CDR3 plus reference TRBV7-7 and TRBJ2-5, the full variable domain is GAGVSQSPRYKVTKRGQDVTLRCDPISSHATLYWYQQALGQGPEFLTYFNYEAQPDKSGLPSDRFSAERPEGSISTLTIQRTEQRDSAMYRCASSLVGGSGRETQYFGPGTRLLVL.

With regard to this clone: Other DNA sequences in this specimen translate into the identical CDR3. This chain connects TRBV6-1 to TRBJ1-1; maybe TRBD1 (5 bases). The length of the CDR3 is 15 residues. Per the germline V gene, CDR1 is MNHNS and CDR2 is SASEGT. V shed 9 bases and J shed 5 bases, with 22 bases lying between them. The CDR3 DNA is TGTGCCAGTATTGGACAAGGATTGATGAGAACTGAAGCTTTCTTT. It is translated as CASIGQGLMRTEAFF.

This sequence joins TRBV27 and TRBJ1-4, with TRBD1 identical over 7 bases. This CDR3 contains 15 residues. Germline trimming cut 2 bases from V and 2 bases from J; bases unmatched to any gene: 2. From germline, CDR1 is MNHEY and CDR2 SMNVEV (reference sequence). CDR3 nucleotides: TGTGCCAGCAGTTTAACAGGGGCCACTAATGAAAAACTGTTTTTT. Protein sequence: CASSLTGATNEKLFF.

Comments on this clone: The identical CDR3 is also encoded by other nucleotide sequences in the sample. The chain carries TRBV28 and TRBJ1-4, with a tentative D call TRBD1 (5 bases). Looked up from germline, CDR1 is MDHEN and CDR2 is SYDVKM. V lost 3 bases and J 3 bases, leaving 11 bases between the germline ends. CDR3 length equals 15 residues. CDR3 DNA: TGTGCCAGCAGTTTTGAGTCGGGGGCTAATGAAAAACTGTTTTTT. Encoded protein: CASSFESGANEKLFF.

The gene calls are TRBV7-8 and TRBJ1-2; 8 bases line up with TRBD1. V was clipped by 7 bases and J by 8 bases; unmatched bases: 6. CDR1 is SGHVS and CDR2 is FQNEAQ in the germline V gene. CDR3 length: 12 residues. CDR3 protein: CASTQGASGYTF. The CDR3 bases are TGTGCCAGCACTCAGGGGGCTTCGGGCTACACCTTC.

V and J are TRBV28 and TRBJ2-7; D is unclear. Between the trimmed V and J ends, which lost 7 bases and 3 bases, there was a span of 10 bases. The CDR3 is made up of 12 amino acids. The germline gives CDR1 MDHEN, CDR2 SYDVKM. In DNA form, the CDR3 reads TGTGCCAGCACCTCGAGGCTCTACGAGCAGTACTTC. Its protein is CASTSRLYEQYF.

The gene calls are TRBV11-2 and TRBJ1-6, with 8 bases that match TRBD1. J gave up 7 bases and V 3 bases, and 2 bases lay outside the gene matches. Per the germline V gene, CDR1 is SGHAT and CDR2 is FQNNGV. The CDR3 is 14 amino acids. The CDR3 DNA is TGTGCCAGCAGCTTCGGGACAGGCAATTCACCCCTCCACTTT. Protein sequence: CASSFGTGNSPLHF.

The chain is built from TRBV6-5 and TRBJ2-3, with D perhaps matching TRBD2 (7 bases). Trimming left V 7 bases short and J 1 base short, with 15 bases between. Germline V gene sequence: CDR1 MNHEY, CDR2 SVGAGI. The CDR3 contains 15 residues. CDR3 nucleotides: TGTGCCAGCAACCCCTGGGGGGGGCGCACAGATACGCAGTATTTT. Residues: CASNPWGGRTDTQYF.

The chain uses TRBV6-5 and TRBJ2-7; 9 nucleotides agree with TRBD1. The CDR3 extends over 15 amino acids. Germline values: CDR1 MNHEY, CDR2 SVGAGI. V gave up 5 bases and J gave up 2 bases; unmatched junction bases: 7. Written as DNA, the CDR3 is TGTGCCAGCAGTCCCGACAGGGGGATTCCCTACGAGCAGTACTTC. This translates into CASSPDRGIPYEQYF.

The chain carries TRBV19 and TRBJ2-7, with 7 bases fitting TRBD1. Unmatched junction bases numbered 8, after V lost 4 bases and J lost 5 bases. In germline, CDR1 is LNHDA, CDR2 SQIVND (reference sequence). The CDR3 runs 14 residues. The CDR3 spells CASSTETGSDEQYF. In DNA, the CDR3 is TGTGCCAGTAGTACGGAGACAGGGTCCGACGAGCAGTACTTC.

This clone was seen a few times. The J gene is TRBJ1-1, the V gene TRBV4-2; no clear D gene. Germline assignment: CDR1 LGHNA and CDR2 YNFKEQ. The CDR3 loop spans 13 amino acids. Between the trimmed V and J ends, which lost 2 bases and 0 bases, there was a span of 4 bases. CDR3 residues: CASSQTVNTEAFF. In DNA, the CDR3 is TGTGCCAGCAGCCAAACAGTGAACACTGAAGCTTTCTTT.

This clone was counted once. The V gene is TRBV5-1, the J gene TRBJ2-5, with 8 bases matching TRBD1. The CDR3 sequence is 17 residues long. The germline V gene encodes CDR1 SGHRS and CDR2 YFSETQ. After removal of 4 bases from V and 3 bases from J, the junction contained 14 bases not matched to a gene. CDR3 sequence (DNA): TGCGCCAGCAGCCCACCCGGGACAGGAGCTTTAAAAGAGACCCAGTACTTC. Translating it yields CASSPPGTGALKETQYF.

This sequence joins TRBV27 and TRBJ2-1, with 7 bases lining up with TRBD2. Germline values: CDR1 MNHEY, CDR2 SMNVEV (reference sequence). V lost 8 bases and J lost 8; bases outside the gene matches: 12. The CDR3 is 14 amino acids. The CDR3 coding sequence is TGTGCCAGCGGCACTTGGGCGGGGGATGATGAGCAGTTCTTC. This sequence encodes CASGTWAGDDEQFF.

The rearrangement joins TRBV5-4 to TRBJ2-3; 10 bases fit TRBD2. With V trimmed by 1 base and J by 2 bases, 4 bases remained unmatched. From germline, CDR1 is SGHNT and CDR2 YYREEE (reference sequence). This CDR3 comprises 16 residues. DNA of the CDR3: TGTGCCAGCAGCTTGTTACTAGCGGGGCCCACAGATACGCAGTATTTT. Its translation is CASSLLLAGPTDTQYF.

In this sample, this clone turned up a few times. V and J are TRBV28 and TRBJ1-1; perhaps TRBD1 as D (6 bases). V was shortened by 5 bases and J by 1 base, with 11 bases between the two germline ends. The CDR3 is made up of 14 amino acids. CDR1 MDHEN and CDR2 SYDVKM come from the germline V gene. The CDR3 here is CASSITRGNTEAFF. The CDR3, as DNA: TGTGCCAGCAGTATCACCAGGGGGAACACTGAAGCTTTCTTT.

The chain links TRBV6-1 to TRBJ2-7; the D gene is possibly TRBD1 (5 bases). CDR1 and CDR2 from the germline V gene are MNHNS and SASEGT. This CDR3 contains 11 residues. The germline V and J ends were trimmed by 6 bases and 12 bases, with 15 bases remaining between them. CDR3 amino acids: CASSLGASGYF. The CDR3 DNA reads TGTGCCAGCAGCTTAGGGGCCTCCGGGTACTTC.

The chain employs TRBV7-2 and TRBJ1-6; D uncertain. CDR3 size: 15 residues. Trimming pared 5 bases from V and 9 bases from J, leaving 17 bases between. Germline lookup yields CDR1 SGHTA and CDR2 FQGNSA. For the CDR3, the DNA is TGTGCCAGCAGCGGTGATCCTCCCGGGTTTTCACCCCTCCACTTT. Its protein is CASSGDPPGFSPLHF. The full variable domain, with the rest looked up from reference TRBV7-2 and TRBJ1-6, is GAGVSQSPSNKVTEKGKDVELRCDPISGHTALYWYRQSLGQGLEFLIYFQGNSAPDKSGLPSDRFSAERTGGSVSTLTIQRTQQEDSAVYLCASSGDPPGFSPLHFGNGTRLTVT.

The rearrangement uses TRBV9 and TRBJ1-2; the match to TRBD1 covers 8 bases. V was clipped by 0 bases and J by 5 bases; unmatched bases: 6. The germline CDR1 and CDR2 sequences are SGDLS and YYNGEE. The CDR3 spans 15 residues. The CDR3 DNA reads as TGTGCCAGCAGCGTAGGCCAGGGGGCGATGTATGGCTACACCTTC. This gives the protein CASSVGQGAMYGYTF.